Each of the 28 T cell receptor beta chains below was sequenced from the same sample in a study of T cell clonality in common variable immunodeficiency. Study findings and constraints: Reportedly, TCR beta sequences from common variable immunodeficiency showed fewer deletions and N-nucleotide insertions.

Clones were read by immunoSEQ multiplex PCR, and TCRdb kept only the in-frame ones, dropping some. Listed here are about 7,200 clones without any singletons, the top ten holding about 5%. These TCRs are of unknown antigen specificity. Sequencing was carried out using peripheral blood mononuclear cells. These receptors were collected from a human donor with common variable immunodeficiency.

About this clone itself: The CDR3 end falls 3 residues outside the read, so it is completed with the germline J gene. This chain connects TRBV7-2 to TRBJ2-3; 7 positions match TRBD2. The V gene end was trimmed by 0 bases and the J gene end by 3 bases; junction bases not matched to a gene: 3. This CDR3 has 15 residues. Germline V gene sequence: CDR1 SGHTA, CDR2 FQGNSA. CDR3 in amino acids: CASSLAAGETDTQYF. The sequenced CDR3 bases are TGTGCCAGCAGCTTAGCCGCGGGAGAGACAGATACG.

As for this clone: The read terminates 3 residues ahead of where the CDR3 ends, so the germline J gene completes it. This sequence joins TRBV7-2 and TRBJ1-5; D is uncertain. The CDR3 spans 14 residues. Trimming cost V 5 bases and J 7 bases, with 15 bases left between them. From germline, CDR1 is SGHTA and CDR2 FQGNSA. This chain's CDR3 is CASSTGEGFQPQHF. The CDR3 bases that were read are TGTGCCAGCAGCACCGGGGAGGGCTTCCAGCCC.

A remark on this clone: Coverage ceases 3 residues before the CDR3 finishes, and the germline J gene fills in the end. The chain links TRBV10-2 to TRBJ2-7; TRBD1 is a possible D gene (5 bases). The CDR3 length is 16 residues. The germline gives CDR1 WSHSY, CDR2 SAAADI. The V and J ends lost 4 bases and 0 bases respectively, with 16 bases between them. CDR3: CASSARRGGSSYEQYF. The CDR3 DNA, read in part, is TGCGCCAGCAGTGCGAGAAGGGGCGGAAGCTCCTACGAG.

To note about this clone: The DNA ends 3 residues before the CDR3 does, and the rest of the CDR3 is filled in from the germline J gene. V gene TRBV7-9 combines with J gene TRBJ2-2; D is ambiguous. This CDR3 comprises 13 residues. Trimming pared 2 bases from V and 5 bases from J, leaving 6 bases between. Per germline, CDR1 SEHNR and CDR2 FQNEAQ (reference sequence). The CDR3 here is CASSLSLTGELFF. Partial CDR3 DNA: TGTGCCAGCAGCTTATCCCTAACCGGGGAG. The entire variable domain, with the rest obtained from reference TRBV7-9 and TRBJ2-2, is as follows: DTGVSQNPRHKITKRGQNVTFRCDPISEHNRLYWYRQTLGQGPEFLTYFQNEAQLEKSRLLSDRFSAERPKGSFSTLEIQRTEQGDSAMYLCASSLSLTGELFFGEGSRLTVL.

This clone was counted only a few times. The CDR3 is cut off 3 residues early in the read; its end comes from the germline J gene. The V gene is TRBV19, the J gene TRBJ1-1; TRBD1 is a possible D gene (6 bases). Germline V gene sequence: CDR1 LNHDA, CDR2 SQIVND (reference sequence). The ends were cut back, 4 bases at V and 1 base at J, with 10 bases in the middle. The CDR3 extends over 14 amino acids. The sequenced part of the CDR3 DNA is TGTGCCAGTAGTACGGGACAAACGAACACTGAA. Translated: CASSTGQTNTE. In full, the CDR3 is CASSTGQTNTEAFF.

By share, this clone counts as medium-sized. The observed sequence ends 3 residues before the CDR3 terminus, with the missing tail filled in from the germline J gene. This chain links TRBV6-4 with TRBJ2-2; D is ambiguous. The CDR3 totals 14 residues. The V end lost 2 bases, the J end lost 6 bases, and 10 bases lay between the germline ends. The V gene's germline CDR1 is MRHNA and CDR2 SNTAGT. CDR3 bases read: TGTGCCAGCAGTGACGATAGTAATGCCGGGGAG. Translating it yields CASSDDSNAGE. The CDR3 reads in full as CASSDDSNAGELFF.

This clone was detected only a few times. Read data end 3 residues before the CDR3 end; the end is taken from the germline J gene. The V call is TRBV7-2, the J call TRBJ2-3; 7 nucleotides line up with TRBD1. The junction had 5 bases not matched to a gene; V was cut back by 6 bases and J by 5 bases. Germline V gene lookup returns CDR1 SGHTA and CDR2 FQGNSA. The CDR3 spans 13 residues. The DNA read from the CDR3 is TGTGCCAGCAGTTATAACAGGGGAGATACG. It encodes CASSYNRGDT. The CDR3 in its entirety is CASSYNRGDTQYF.

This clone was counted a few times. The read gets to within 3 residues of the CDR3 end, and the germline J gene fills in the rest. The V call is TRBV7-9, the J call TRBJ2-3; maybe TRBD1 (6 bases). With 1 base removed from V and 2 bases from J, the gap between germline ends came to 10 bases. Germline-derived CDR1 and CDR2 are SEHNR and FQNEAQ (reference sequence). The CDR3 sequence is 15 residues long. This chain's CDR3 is CASSLGTVPTDTQYF. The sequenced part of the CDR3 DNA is TGTGCCAGCAGCTTAGGGACAGTTCCCACAGATACG.

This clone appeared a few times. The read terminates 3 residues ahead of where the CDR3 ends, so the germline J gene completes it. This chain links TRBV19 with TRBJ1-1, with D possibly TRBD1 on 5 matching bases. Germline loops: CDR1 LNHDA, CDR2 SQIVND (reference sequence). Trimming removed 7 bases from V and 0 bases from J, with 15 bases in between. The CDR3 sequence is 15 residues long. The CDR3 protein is CASTGGGRMNTEAFF. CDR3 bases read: TGTGCCAGTACTGGGGGGGGACGGATGAACACTGAA. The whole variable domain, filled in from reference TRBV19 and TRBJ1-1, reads DGGITQSPKYLFRKEGQNVTLSCEQNLNHDAMYWYRQDPGQGLRLIYYSQIVNDFQKGDIAEGYSVSREKKESFPLTVTSAQKNPTAFYLCASTGGGRMNTEAFFGQGTRLTVV.

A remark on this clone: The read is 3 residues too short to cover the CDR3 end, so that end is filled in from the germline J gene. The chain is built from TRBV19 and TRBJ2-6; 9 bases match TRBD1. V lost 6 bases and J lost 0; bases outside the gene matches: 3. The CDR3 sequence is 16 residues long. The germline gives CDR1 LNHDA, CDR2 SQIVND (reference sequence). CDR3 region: CASSTGGTSGANVLTF. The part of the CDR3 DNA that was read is TGTGCCAGTAGCACAGGGGGCACCTCTGGGGCCAACGTC. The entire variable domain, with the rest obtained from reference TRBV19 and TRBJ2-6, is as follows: DGGITQSPKYLFRKEGQNVTLSCEQNLNHDAMYWYRQDPGQGLRLIYYSQIVNDFQKGDIAEGYSVSREKKESFPLTVTSAQKNPTAFYLCASSTGGTSGANVLTFGAGSRLTVL.

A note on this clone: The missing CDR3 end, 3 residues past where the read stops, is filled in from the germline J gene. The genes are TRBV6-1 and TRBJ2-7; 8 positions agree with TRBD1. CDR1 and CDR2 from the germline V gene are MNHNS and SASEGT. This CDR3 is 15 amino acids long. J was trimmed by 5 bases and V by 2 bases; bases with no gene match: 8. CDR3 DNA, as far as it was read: TGTGCCAGCAGTGAACAGGGGGCCTATCGCGACGAG. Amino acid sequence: CASSEQGAYRDE. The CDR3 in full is CASSEQGAYRDEQYF.

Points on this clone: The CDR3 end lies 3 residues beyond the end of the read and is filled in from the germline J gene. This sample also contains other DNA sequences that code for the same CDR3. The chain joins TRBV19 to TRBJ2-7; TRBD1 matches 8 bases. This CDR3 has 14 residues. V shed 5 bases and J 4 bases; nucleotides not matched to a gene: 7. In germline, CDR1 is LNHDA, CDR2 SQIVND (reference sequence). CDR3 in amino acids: CASSAHRGRYEQYF. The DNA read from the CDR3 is TGTGCCAGTAGTGCTCACAGGGGGAGGTACGAG.

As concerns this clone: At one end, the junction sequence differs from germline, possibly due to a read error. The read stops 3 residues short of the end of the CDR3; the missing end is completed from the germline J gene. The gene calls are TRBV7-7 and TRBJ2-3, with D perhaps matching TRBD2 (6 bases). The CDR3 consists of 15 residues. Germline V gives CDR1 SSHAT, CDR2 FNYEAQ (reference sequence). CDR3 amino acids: CASSPSGVGTDTQYF. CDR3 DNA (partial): TGTGCTAGCAGCCCATCGGGGGTGGGCACAGATACG.

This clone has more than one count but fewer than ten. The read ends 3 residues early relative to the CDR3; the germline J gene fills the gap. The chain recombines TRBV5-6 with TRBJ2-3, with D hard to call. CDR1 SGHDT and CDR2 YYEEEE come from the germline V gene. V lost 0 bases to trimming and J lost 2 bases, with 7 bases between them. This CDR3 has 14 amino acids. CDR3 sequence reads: CASSLAVPTDTQYF. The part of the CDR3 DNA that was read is TGTGCCAGCAGCTTGGCAGTCCCCACAGATACG.

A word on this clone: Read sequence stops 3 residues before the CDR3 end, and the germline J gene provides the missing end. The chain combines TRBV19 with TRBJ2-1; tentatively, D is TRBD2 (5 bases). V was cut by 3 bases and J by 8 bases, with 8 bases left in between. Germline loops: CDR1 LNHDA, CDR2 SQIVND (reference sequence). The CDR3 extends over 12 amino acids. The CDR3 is CASSIPGYEQFF. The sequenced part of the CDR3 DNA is TGTGCCAGTAGTATTCCGGGGTATGAG.

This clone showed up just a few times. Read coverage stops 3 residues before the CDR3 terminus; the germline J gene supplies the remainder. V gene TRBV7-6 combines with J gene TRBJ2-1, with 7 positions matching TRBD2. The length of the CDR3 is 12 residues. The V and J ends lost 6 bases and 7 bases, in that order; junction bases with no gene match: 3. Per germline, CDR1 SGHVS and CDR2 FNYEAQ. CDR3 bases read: TGTGCCAGCAGGGGTAGCGGGAATGAG. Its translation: CASRGSGNE. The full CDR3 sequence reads CASRGSGNEQFF.

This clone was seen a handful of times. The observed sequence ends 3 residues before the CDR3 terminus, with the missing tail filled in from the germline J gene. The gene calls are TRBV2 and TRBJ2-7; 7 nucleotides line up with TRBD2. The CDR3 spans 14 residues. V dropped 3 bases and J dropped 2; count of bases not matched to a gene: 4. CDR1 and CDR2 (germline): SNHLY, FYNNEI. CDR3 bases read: TGTGCCAGCAGTGATGGCGGGAGCCCCTACGAG. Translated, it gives CASSDGGSPYE. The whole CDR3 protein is CASSDGGSPYEQYF.

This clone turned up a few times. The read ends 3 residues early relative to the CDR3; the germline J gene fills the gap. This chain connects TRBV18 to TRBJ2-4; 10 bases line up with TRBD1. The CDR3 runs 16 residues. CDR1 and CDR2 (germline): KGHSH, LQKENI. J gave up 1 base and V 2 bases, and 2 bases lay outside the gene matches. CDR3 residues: CASSPRGQGAKNIQYF. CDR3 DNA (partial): TGTGCCAGCTCACCAAGGGGACAGGGGGCCAAAAACATT.

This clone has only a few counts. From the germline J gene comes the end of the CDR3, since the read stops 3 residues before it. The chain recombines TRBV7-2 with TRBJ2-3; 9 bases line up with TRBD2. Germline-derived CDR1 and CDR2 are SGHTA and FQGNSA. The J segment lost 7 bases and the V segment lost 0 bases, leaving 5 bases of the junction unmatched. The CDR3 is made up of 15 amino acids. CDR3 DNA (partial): TGTGCCAGCAGCTTAGCGCGGGAGGGCCTGCATACG. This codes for CASSLAREGLHT. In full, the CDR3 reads CASSLAREGLHTQYF. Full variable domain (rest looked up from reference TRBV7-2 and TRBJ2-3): GAGVSQSPSNKVTEKGKDVELRCDPISGHTALYWYRQSLGQGLEFLIYFQGNSAPDKSGLPSDRFSAERTGGSVSTLTIQRTQQEDSAVYLCASSLAREGLHTQYFGPGTRLTVL.

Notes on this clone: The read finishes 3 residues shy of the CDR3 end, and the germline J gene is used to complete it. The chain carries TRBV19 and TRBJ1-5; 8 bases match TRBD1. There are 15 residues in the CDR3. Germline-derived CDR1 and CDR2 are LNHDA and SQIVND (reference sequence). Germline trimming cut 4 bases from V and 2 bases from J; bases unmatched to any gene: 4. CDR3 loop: CASSRGTGRNQPQHF. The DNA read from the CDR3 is TGTGCCAGTAGTAGGGGGACAGGCCGCAATCAGCCC.

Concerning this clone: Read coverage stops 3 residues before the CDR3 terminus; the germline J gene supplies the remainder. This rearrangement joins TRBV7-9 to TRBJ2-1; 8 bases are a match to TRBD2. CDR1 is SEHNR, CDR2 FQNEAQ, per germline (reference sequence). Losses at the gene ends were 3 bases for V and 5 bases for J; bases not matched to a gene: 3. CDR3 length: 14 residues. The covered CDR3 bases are TGTGCCAGCAGCTTGAGCGGGGGTCACAATGAG. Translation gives CASSLSGGHNE. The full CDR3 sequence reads CASSLSGGHNEQFF.

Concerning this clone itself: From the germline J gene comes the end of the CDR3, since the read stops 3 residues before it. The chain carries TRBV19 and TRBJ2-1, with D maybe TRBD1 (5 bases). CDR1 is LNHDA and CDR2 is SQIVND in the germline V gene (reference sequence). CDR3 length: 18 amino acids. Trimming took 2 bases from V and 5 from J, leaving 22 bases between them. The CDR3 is CASSIRSYGLGADNEQFF. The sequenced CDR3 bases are TGTGCCAGTAGTATAAGGAGCTACGGGCTTGGGGCGGACAATGAG.

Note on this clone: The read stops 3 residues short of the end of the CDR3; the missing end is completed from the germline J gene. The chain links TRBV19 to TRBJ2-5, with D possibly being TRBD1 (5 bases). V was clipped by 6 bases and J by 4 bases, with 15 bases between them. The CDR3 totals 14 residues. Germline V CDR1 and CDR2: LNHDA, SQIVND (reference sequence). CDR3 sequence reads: CASRGRAGLETQYF. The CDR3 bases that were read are TGTGCCAGTAGAGGCAGGGCTGGATTAGAGACC.

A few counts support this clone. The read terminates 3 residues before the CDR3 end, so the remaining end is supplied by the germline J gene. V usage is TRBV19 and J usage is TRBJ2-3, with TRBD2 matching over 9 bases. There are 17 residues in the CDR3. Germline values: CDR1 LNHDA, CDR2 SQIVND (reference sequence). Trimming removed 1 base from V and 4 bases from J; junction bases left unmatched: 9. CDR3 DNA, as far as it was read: TGTGCCAGTAGTATAGCGTTGAGCGGGAGGAGGGCAGATACG. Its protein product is CASSIALSGRRADT. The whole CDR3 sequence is CASSIALSGRRADTQYF.

The sequenced part of the CDR3 DNA is TGTGCCAGCAGTTACTCAGACAGGCTTATTACCTCCTACGAG. It translates to CASSYSDRLITSYE. The whole CDR3 sequence is CASSYSDRLITSYEQYF. This chain joins TRBV6-2 or TRBV6-3 and TRBJ2-7; perhaps TRBD1 as D (6 bases). The CDR3 is cut off 3 residues early in the read; its end comes from the germline J gene. CDR1 is MNHEY, CDR2 SVGEGT, per germline. This CDR3 is built from 17 residues. Trimming removed 0 bases at V and 0 bases at J, with 15 bases between.

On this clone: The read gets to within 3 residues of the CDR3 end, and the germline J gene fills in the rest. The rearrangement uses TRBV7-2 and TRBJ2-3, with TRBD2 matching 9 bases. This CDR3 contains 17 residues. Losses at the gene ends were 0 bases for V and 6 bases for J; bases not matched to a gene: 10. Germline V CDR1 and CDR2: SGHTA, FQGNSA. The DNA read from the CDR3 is TGTGCCAGCAGCTTAGCCCCCTTAGCTAGCGGGGAGGATACG. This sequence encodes CASSLAPLASGEDT. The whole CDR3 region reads CASSLAPLASGEDTQYF.

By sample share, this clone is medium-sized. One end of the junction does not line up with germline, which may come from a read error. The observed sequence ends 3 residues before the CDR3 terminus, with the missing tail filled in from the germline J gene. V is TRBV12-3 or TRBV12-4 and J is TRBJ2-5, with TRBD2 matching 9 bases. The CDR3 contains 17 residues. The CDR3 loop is CASSLGGLAGAQETQYF. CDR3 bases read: TGTGCCAGCAGCTTAGGGGGACTAGCAGGGGCTCAAGAGACC.

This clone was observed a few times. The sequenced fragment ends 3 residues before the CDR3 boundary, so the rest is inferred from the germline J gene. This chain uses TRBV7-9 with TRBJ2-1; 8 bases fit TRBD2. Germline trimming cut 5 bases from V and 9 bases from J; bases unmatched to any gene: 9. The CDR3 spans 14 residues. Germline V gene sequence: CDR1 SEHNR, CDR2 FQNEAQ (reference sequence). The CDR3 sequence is CASSLRSGIAEQFF. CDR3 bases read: TGTGCCAGCAGCCTCCGTAGCGGGATCGCTGAG.